The clone carrying this T cell receptor (beta chain) was observed a few times. The antigen is unknown. The sample comes from a study of T-cell memory formation after mild COVID-19. For the study at large: TCR clusters were mostly donor specific.

Notes on the study in general: From day 15 to 85, contracting clones were balanced between CD4 and CD8, whereas later expanders leaned toward CD4+. Contracting CD4+ clones lay largely in CM and EM, with CD8+ ones residing in EMRA.

V was trimmed by 3 bases and J by 4 bases, leaving 13 bases between them. The CDR3 has 16 amino acids. The germline gives CDR1 LNHDA, CDR2 SQIVND (reference sequence). Each CDR3 protein is one row after TCRdb ran MiXCR on the 5' RACE reads. The sample has about 430,000 distinct CDR3 sequences, around 24% seen once. The material sequenced was PBMCs or a T cell subset sorted from them (not recorded which). This chain joins TRBV19 and TRBJ2-6; no clear D gene. The receptor comes from an adult woman who had mild COVID-19 (a few samples of this study predate the infection). Cell type and time point are not known. CDR3 amino acids: CASSIFPETGANVLTF. CDR3 nucleotide sequence: TGTGCCAGTAGTATCTTCCCAGAGACCGGGGCCAACGTCCTGACTTTC. Drawing the rest from reference TRBV19 and TRBJ2-6, the complete variable domain is DGGITQSPKYLFRKEGQNVTLSCEQNLNHDAMYWYRQDPGQGLRLIYYSQIVNDFQKGDIAEGYSVSREKKESFPLTVTSAQKNPTAFYLCASSIFPETGANVLTFGAGSRLTVL.